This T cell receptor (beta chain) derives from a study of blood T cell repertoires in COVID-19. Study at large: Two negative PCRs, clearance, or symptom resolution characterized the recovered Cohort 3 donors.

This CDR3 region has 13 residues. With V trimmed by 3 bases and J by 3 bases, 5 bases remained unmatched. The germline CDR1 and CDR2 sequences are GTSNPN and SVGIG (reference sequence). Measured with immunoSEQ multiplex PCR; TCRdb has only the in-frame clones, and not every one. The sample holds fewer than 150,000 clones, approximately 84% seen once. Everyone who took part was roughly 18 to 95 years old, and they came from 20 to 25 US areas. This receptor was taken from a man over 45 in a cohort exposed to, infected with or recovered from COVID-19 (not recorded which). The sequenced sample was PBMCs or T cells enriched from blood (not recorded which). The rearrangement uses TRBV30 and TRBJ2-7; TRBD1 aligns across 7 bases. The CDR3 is CAWSQGEYYEQYF. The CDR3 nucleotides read TGTGCCTGGAGCCAGGGGGAATACTACGAGCAGTACTTC.